The text below deals with one T cell receptor (beta chain). The antigen is unknown. This sample is part of a study of post-analysis software for immune sequencing data. The overall study: Recorded disease courses covered relapsing-remitting, secondary progressive and progressive-relapsing multiple sclerosis. Some patients had no subtype annotation. Regarding the study as a whole: Comparison with controls showed significantly lower normalized Chao1 diversity in multiple sclerosis patients. In patients, TRBV5-6, TRBV5-1 and TRBV20-1 belonged to five TRBV segments found more frequently than in controls.

Presence of unique molecular identifiers characterized the TCR beta cDNA libraries. It was from approximately 0.91 to 9.4 million T cells that about half a million cDNA molecules came. TCRdb fed the PCR reads into MiXCR, producing one record per CDR3 protein. Seen here are 350,000 to 450,000 distinct CDR3 sequences, 30% to 45% observed once, and the top ten hold roughly an eighth. CDR3 size: 16 residues. Trimming pared 5 bases from V and 2 bases from J, leaving 17 bases between. CDR1 is SGHTA and CDR2 is FQGNSA in the germline V gene. What was sequenced was blood. This TCR was recovered from a girl aged 5 to 17 with multiple sclerosis. This sequence joins TRBV7-2 and TRBJ2-3, with a tentative D call TRBD2 (7 bases). In DNA form, the CDR3 reads TGTGCCAGCAGCGGCAAAGGGGGGGATTACACAGATACGCAGTATTTT. Translated: CASSGKGGDYTDTQYF.